This T cell receptor beta chain was documented in a study of T-cell reconstitution after alpha-beta-depleted transplantation in children. This clonotype has ten or more counts. Preparation of the TCRbeta library involved a method that used unique molecular identifiers. From the PCR reads, TCRdb called clonotypes with MiXCR, one entry per CDR3 protein. Of approximately 110,000 distinct CDR3 sequences detected, roughly 23% appear once; the ten largest clones hold roughly a tenth. This CDR3 comprises 15 residues. Trimming pared 5 bases from V and 2 bases from J, leaving 16 bases between. Germline loops: CDR1 SGHRS, CDR2 YFSETQ.

The sample here was PBMCs, mostly from graft donor cells, taken 180 days after TCRalphabeta/CD19-depleted stem cell transplant. The TCR sequence derives from a male patient between 2 and 10 years old who had a stem cell transplant for chronic granulomatous disease, so the T cells may come from the graft donor. The V gene is TRBV5-1, the J gene TRBJ2-5; no definite D call. CDR3 sequence: CASSTLAGPQETQYF. CDR3 in DNA: TGCGCCAGCAGTACCCTGGCAGGTCCACAAGAGACCCAGTACTTC.